This T cell receptor beta chain was found in a study of shared clonotypes between healthy human individuals. Study at large: Each donor contributed plates that comprised three CD4 naive, three CD4 memory, two CD8 naive and one CD8 memory. Findings and caveats of the study: Naive subsets, compared against memory subsets, generally had larger estimated richness values. For sorted subsets, rarefaction showed incomplete sequencing despite large depth.

The naive CD8 fraction comprised CD45RO-negative cells positively selected for CCR7 and excluded terminally differentiated effector memory CD45RA+ cells. Healthy HIV-negative adults without recent acute infections or vaccinations served as donors. V lost 3 bases to trimming and J lost 9 bases, with 12 bases between them. The CDR3 has 13 residues. Germline V gives CDR1 LNHDA, CDR2 SQIVND (reference sequence). Details on this clone: Its specificity is unknown.

Data came from immunoSEQ multiplex PCR; TCRdb stores just in-frame clones and leaves some out. Of around 2,100,000 clones listed, about 95% are singletons. Sequencing was performed on naive CD8+ T cells sorted from blood. The clonotype comes from a man between 18 and 29 years old in good health. The V and J genes are TRBV19 and TRBJ2-4, with D uncertain. In nucleotides, the CDR3 is TGTGCCAGTAGTATCTATGGAGACGGCATTCAGTACTTC. Translation gives CASSIYGDGIQYF.